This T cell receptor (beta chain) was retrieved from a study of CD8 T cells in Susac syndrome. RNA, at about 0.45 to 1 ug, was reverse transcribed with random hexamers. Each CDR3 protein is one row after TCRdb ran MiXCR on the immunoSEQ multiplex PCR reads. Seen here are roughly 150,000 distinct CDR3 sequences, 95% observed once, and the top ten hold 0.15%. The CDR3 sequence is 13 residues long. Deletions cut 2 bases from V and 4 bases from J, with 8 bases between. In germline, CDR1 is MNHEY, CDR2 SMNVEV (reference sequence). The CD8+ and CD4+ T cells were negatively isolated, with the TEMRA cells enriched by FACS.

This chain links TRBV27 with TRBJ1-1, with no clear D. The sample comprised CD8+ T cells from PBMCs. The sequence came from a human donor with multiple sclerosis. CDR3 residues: CASSLLGPTEAFF. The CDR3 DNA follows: TGTGCCAGCAGTTTACTAGGGCCCACTGAAGCTTTCTTT.